A single sample is the source of the 28 T cell receptor beta chains below, sequenced in a study of breast tumors, draining lymph nodes, adjacent tissues. One entry per CDR3 protein, called by TCRdb with MiXCR from the multiplex PCR reads. The sample contains some 150,000 distinct CDR3 sequences, around 35% of which appear only once. Axillary draining lymph nodes of breast cancer patients supplied the node samples. Source material: axillary lymph node tissue. Receptors were obtained from a female donor with breast cancer. Some clones in this sample may be carry-over from other donors' samples.

Remarks on this clonotype: A much larger clone sits a single nucleotide away, making a read error possible. In this CDR3 the conserved last residue, phenylalanine or tryptophan, is missing, so a read error is likely. The CDR3 region has the DNA TGTGCCAGCAGCCAAGATCCGGGGACTAGGATCCAGGGCGAGCAGTACATC. This codes for CASSQDPGTRIQGEQYI. The genes are TRBV3-1 and TRBJ2-7, with 8 bases fitting TRBD2. The V gene's germline CDR1 is LGHDT and CDR2 YNNKEL (reference sequence). V was clipped by 0 bases and J by 6 bases; unmatched bases: 13. The CDR3 sequence is 17 residues long.

In its sample, this clonotype was seen many times. The V and J genes are TRBV7-2 and TRBJ1-4; 8 bases match TRBD1. The CDR3 is 15 residues long. The germline V gene encodes CDR1 SGHTA and CDR2 FQGNSA. V shed 5 bases and J 8 bases; nucleotides not matched to a gene: 10. For the CDR3, the DNA is TGTGCCAGCAGCCTACAGGGGGGGGGTGGGGAAAAACTGTTTTTT. Protein product: CASSLQGGGGEKLFF.

Concerning this clonotype itself: A much larger clone lies one base from this, so it may be a read error. The chain carries TRBV6-5 and TRBJ1-2, with D possibly being TRBD1 (6 bases). Germline values: CDR1 MNHEY, CDR2 SVGAGI. The ends were cut back, 5 bases at V and 4 bases at J, with 17 bases in the middle. The CDR3 consists of 15 residues. The CDR3: CASSPQLGGGYGYTF. CDR3 coding DNA: TGTGCCAGCAGTCCGCAACTTGGGGGCGGCTATGGCTACACCTTC.

This clonotype was detected many times. This chain links TRBV20-1 with TRBJ2-1, with 9 bases fitting TRBD2. The junction had 16 bases not matched to a gene; V was cut back by 3 bases and J by 7 bases. Germline lookup yields CDR1 DFQATT and CDR2 SNEGSKA (reference sequence). The CDR3 sequence is 17 residues long. The CDR3 region is CSASGVVAGDRRNEQFF. CDR3 coding DNA: TGCAGTGCTAGCGGCGTGGTAGCGGGAGATCGTAGGAATGAGCAGTTCTTC.

This clonotype was counted at least ten times. V and J are TRBV12-3 or TRBV12-4 and TRBJ2-3, with D hard to call. Between the trimmed V and J ends, which lost 4 bases and 0 bases, there was a span of 11 bases. CDR3 length: 15 residues. CDR3 protein: CASSYGVQSTDTQYF. CDR3 coding DNA: TGTGCCAGCAGTTATGGGGTCCAGAGCACAGATACGCAGTATTTT.

This clonotype was picked up a small number of times. A much more abundant neighbour one base away suggests this may be a read error. V is TRBV6-1 and J is TRBJ1-6; possibly TRBD1 for D (5 bases). Trimming took off 5 bases at V and 10 bases at J, with 15 bases between the two ends. CDR1 MNHNS and CDR2 SASEGT come from the germline V gene. CDR3 size: 14 residues. CDR3 DNA: TGTGCCAGCAGTCAACATCGGGGGAGCTCACCCCTCCACTTT. Amino acid sequence: CASSQHRGSSPLHF.

CDR3 coding DNA: TGTGCCAGCAGCTTAGCCCCCACGGGACAGAATAATTCACCCCTCCACTTT. Amino acid sequence: CASSLAPTGQNNSPLHF. The rearrangement joins TRBV7-6 to TRBJ1-6, with 7 bases fitting TRBD1. The V and J ends lost 0 bases and 5 bases, in that order; junction bases with no gene match: 7. Germline V CDR1 and CDR2: SGHVS, FNYEAQ. The CDR3 sequence is 17 residues long.

This clonotype was observed at least ten times. The V call is TRBV20-1, the J call TRBJ2-1; D possibly corresponds to TRBD1 (5 bases). Germline assignment: CDR1 DFQATT and CDR2 SNEGSKA (reference sequence). V lost 4 bases and J lost 6, with 10 bases in between. The CDR3 loop spans 12 amino acids. CDR3 sequence: CSATGRGNEQFF. Written as DNA, the CDR3 is TGCAGTGCTACCGGTAGGGGCAATGAGCAGTTCTTC.

In this sample, this clonotype turned up once. The conserved closing phenylalanine or tryptophan is absent in this CDR3, likely reflecting a read error. The chain uses TRBV2 and TRBJ1-6, with D possibly TRBD1 on 5 matching bases. CDR1 is SNHLY and CDR2 is FYNNEI in the germline V gene. The CDR3 contains 15 residues. The DNA of the CDR3 is TGTGCCGGCAGGGCTGACAGCTCCTATAATTCACCCCTCCACTCT. The encoded protein is CAGRADSSYNSPLHS.

In its sample, this clonotype was seen many times. CDR3 sequence reads: CASSPTQGWNSPLHF. The CDR3 DNA sequence: TGTGCCAGCTCACCAACACAGGGGTGGAATTCACCCCTCCACTTT. The chain carries TRBV18 and TRBJ1-6; 7 bases line up with TRBD1. The CDR3 is 15 residues long. Trimming at V came to 2 bases and at J to 7 bases, leaving 5 bases not matched to a gene. Germline V gene data show CDR1 as KGHSH and CDR2 as LQKENI.

This clonotype was recorded many times. The genes are TRBV5-5 and TRBJ2-7; D unclear. The germline V gene encodes CDR1 SGHKS and CDR2 YYEKEE (reference sequence). V was clipped by 4 bases and J by 5 bases, with 16 bases between them. CDR3 length equals 14 residues. CDR3 protein: CASSGGDSINEQYF. The CDR3 DNA is TGTGCCAGCAGCGGCGGAGACTCAATTAACGAGCAGTACTTC.

This clonotype was counted ten times or more. The chain recombines TRBV20-1 with TRBJ1-2; 7 nucleotides agree with TRBD1. The germline CDR1 and CDR2 sequences are DFQATT and SNEGSKA (reference sequence). The CDR3 is 14 amino acids. Trimming removed 1 base from V and 4 bases from J; junction bases left unmatched: 6. The DNA for the CDR3 is TGCAGTGCTAGAGCCCGGACAGGCCCCTATGGCTACACCTTC. This encodes CSARARTGPYGYTF.

This clonotype has at least ten counts. This chain uses TRBV15 with TRBJ1-2; TRBD1 matches 8 bases. V was clipped by 7 bases and J by 3 bases; unmatched bases: 10. The germline V gene has CDR1 LNHNV and CDR2 YYDKDF (reference sequence). The CDR3 length is 15 residues. CDR3 region: CATTFWEDRDYGYTF. CDR3 in DNA: TGTGCCACCACCTTCTGGGAGGACAGGGACTATGGCTACACCTTC.

The chain employs TRBV12-3 or TRBV12-4 and TRBJ2-1, with 14 bases aligning to TRBD2. V dropped 6 bases and J dropped 7; count of bases not matched to a gene: 5. The CDR3 length is 15 residues. CDR3 bases: TGTGCCAGCAGCCTGGGACTAGCGGGAGTTAATGAGCAGTTCTTC. Encoded protein: CASSLGLAGVNEQFF.

V is TRBV5-1 and J is TRBJ2-7; a weak D match, TRBD1 (6 bases). V lost 3 bases to trimming and J lost 0 bases, with 16 bases between them. The CDR3 covers 16 residues. Per germline, CDR1 SGHRS and CDR2 YFSETQ. CDR3 amino acids: CASSWRGDTSSYEQYF. CDR3 DNA sequence: TGCGCCAGCAGCTGGCGAGGGGACACAAGCTCCTACGAGCAGTACTTC. The whole variable domain, remainder taken from reference TRBV5-1 and TRBJ2-7, is KAGVTQTPRYLIKTRGQQVTLSCSPISGHRSVSWYQQTPGQGLQFLFEYFSETQRNKGNFPGRFSGRQFSNSRSEMNVSTLELGDSALYLCASSWRGDTSSYEQYFGPGTRLTVT.

This clonotype has just one count. This chain connects TRBV4-2 to TRBJ2-1; maybe TRBD2 (6 bases). Trimming cost V 0 bases and J 8 bases, with 20 bases left between them. CDR1 is LGHNA, CDR2 YNFKEQ, per germline. CDR3 length: 17 amino acids. The CDR3 sequence is CASSQDGPRGEDHEQFF. As DNA, the CDR3 is TGTGCCAGCAGCCAAGATGGGCCCCGCGGGGAGGACCATGAGCAGTTCTTC.

This clonotype was observed at least ten times. The J gene is TRBJ1-4, the V gene TRBV11-2, with D perhaps matching TRBD1 (5 bases). The V end was cut by 1 base, the J end by 12 bases, with 12 bases between. CDR1 SGHAT and CDR2 FQNNGV come from the germline V gene. CDR3 length: 13 amino acids. The CDR3 region has the DNA TGTGCCAGCAGCTTAGTTCCAGGGACGGAACTGTTTTTT. Translation gives CASSLVPGTELFF.

This clonotype was recorded many times. The J gene is TRBJ2-5, the V gene TRBV6-1, with a weak D call TRBD2 (6 bases). The CDR3 has 14 residues. The ends were cut back, 6 bases at V and 7 bases at J, with 18 bases in the middle. CDR1 MNHNS and CDR2 SASEGT come from the germline V gene. This CDR3 reads CASRRTGVDGTQYF. CDR3 sequence (DNA): TGTGCCAGCAGGAGAACGGGGGTCGATGGGACCCAGTACTTC.

This clonotype appeared many times. The chain uses TRBV12-3 or TRBV12-4 and TRBJ1-1; no reliable D call. This CDR3 spans 12 amino acids. Trimming pared 6 bases from V and 7 bases from J, leaving 12 bases between. The CDR3 DNA reads TGTGCCAGCAGCCCACAAGCTGTTGAAGCTTTCTTT. Translated: CASSPQAVEAFF.

Note on this clonotype: A much larger clone sits a single nucleotide away, making a read error possible. V is TRBV6-5 and J is TRBJ2-1, with TRBD2 identical over 12 bases. There are 15 residues in the CDR3. Germline CDR1 and CDR2: MNHEY and SVGAGI. The J segment lost 7 bases and the V segment lost 5 bases, leaving 6 bases of the junction unmatched. This CDR3 reads CASSHLAGGPNEQFF. In nucleotides, the CDR3 is TGTGCCAGCAGTCACCTAGCGGGGGGGCCTAATGAGCAGTTCTTC.

This clonotype was seen many times. V gene TRBV9 combines with J gene TRBJ2-2, with 7 nucleotides matching TRBD2. The trim removed 4 bases at V and 5 bases at J, leaving 11 bases unmatched. This CDR3 is built from 16 residues. Per the germline V gene, CDR1 is SGDLS and CDR2 is YYNGEE. Written as DNA, the CDR3 is TGTGCCAGCAGCTTATCGCGGGAGAAAGGAACCGGGGAGCTGTTTTTT. As protein: CASSLSREKGTGELFF.

This clonotype has a count of ten or more. This chain uses TRBV20-1 with TRBJ1-5; D gene ambiguous. Germline V gene data show CDR1 as DFQATT and CDR2 as SNEGSKA (reference sequence). The length of the CDR3 is 15 residues. Trimming removed 6 bases at V and 2 bases at J, with 17 bases between. The CDR3 region has the DNA TGCAGTGCCACTCTAAGGGCGTCCGGCAATCAGCCCCAGCATTTT. Translating it yields CSATLRASGNQPQHF.

This clonotype appeared many times. The rearrangement links TRBV6-6 to TRBJ2-5, with 12 bases that match TRBD2. The CDR3 is made up of 14 amino acids. Germline V CDR1 and CDR2: MNHNY, SVGAGI (reference sequence). The trim removed 5 bases at V and 3 bases at J, leaving 1 base unmatched. DNA for the CDR3: TGTGCCAGCAGTGCTAGCGGGAGGGAAGAGACCCAGTACTTC. The encoded protein is CASSASGREETQYF.

This clonotype was detected only a few times. This chain connects TRBV6-2 or TRBV6-3 to TRBJ2-7, with 9 positions matching TRBD1. With 6 bases clipped from V and 5 bases from J, the junction kept 11 bases outside the gene matches. CDR1 is MNHEY, CDR2 SVGEGT, per germline. The length of the CDR3 is 15 residues. CDR3 DNA sequence: TGTGCCAGCAGCCCAACCGGGACAGGGTATAACGAGCAGTACTTC. Translation: CASSPTGTGYNEQYF.

This clonotype was observed at least ten times. The V and J genes are TRBV24-1 and TRBJ2-2, with a weak D call TRBD2 (6 bases). V lost 5 bases to trimming and J lost 6 bases, with 21 bases between them. Germline V gene data show CDR1 as KGHDR and CDR2 as SFDVKD. The CDR3 is made up of 17 amino acids. CDR3 sequence: CATSAPGGGGASGELFF. Here the CDR3 DNA reads TGTGCCACCAGTGCCCCCGGAGGTGGCGGGGCTTCCGGGGAGCTGTTTTTT.

This sequence joins TRBV11-2 and TRBJ2-6; D is undetermined. The CDR3 has 17 amino acids. Germline CDR1 is SGHAT and CDR2 is FQNNGV. The germline V and J ends were trimmed by 2 bases and 1 base, with 12 bases remaining between them. CDR3 sequence reads: CASSLLGWASGANVLTF. CDR3 bases: TGTGCCAGCAGCTTACTTGGATGGGCGTCTGGGGCCAACGTCCTGACTTTC.

This clonotype turned up a few times. V is TRBV12-3 or TRBV12-4 and J is TRBJ1-1; D is possibly TRBD1 (6 bases). The CDR3 runs to 16 residues. Trimming shortened V by 7 bases and J by 1 base, and 19 bases separated the two germline ends. CDR3 sequence reads: CASTTGGGGRNTEAFF. CDR3 DNA sequence: TGTGCCAGCACCACCGGAGGGGGGGGGAGGAACACTGAAGCTTTCTTT.

This chain connects TRBV20-1 to TRBJ2-6; D is perhaps TRBD2 (5 bases). The CDR3 totals 15 residues. Germline V gene data show CDR1 as DFQATT and CDR2 as SNEGSKA (reference sequence). The CDR3 reads CSPGLGVTGANVLTF. The CDR3 coding sequence is TGCAGCCCTGGGCTGGGAGTGACTGGGGCCAACGTCCTGACTTTC.